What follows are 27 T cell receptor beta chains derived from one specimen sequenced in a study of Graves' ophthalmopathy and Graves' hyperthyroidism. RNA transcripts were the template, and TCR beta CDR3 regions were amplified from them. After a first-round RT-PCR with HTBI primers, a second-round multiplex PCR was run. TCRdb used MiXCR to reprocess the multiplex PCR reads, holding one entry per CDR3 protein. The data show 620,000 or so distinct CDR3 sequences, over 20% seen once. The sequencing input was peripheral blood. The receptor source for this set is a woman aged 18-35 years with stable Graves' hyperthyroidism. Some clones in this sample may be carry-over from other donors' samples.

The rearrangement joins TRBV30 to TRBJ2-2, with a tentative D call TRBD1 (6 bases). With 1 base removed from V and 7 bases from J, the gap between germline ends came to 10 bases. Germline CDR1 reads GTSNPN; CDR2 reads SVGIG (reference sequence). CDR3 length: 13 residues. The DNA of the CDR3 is TGTGCCTGGAGTGCCAGGGGTATCGGGGAGCTGTTTTTT. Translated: CAWSARGIGELFF.

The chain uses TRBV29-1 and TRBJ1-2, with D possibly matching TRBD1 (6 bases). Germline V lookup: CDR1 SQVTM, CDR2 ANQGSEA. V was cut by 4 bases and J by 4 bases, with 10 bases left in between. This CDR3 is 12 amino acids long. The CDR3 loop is CSVVDRSYGYTF. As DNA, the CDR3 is TGCAGCGTTGTGGACAGAAGCTATGGCTACACCTTC.

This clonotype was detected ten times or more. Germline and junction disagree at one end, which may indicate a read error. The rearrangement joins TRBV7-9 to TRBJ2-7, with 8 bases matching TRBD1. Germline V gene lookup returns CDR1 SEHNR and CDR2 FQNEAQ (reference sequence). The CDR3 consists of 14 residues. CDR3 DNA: TGCGCCAGCAGCTCTCGGACAGGGTCCTACGAGCAGTACTTC. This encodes CASSSRTGSYEQYF.

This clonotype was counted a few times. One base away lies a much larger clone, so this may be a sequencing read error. The CDR3 sequence: CASSLTGLGREAQYF. CDR3 DNA: TGTGCCAGCAGTTTAACCGGACTAGGTCGGGAGGCCCAGTACTTC. V gene TRBV27 combines with J gene TRBJ2-5; 7 nucleotides agree with TRBD2. The V segment lost 2 bases and the J segment 9 bases; nucleotides outside the gene matches: 12. Germline-derived CDR1 and CDR2 are MNHEY and SMNVEV (reference sequence). The CDR3 extends over 15 amino acids.

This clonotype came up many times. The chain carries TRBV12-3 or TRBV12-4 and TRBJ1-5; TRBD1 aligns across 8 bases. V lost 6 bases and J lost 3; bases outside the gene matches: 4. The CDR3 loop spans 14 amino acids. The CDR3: CASRLTGVNQPQHF. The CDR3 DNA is TGTGCCAGCAGGCTGACAGGGGTCAATCAGCCCCAGCATTTT.

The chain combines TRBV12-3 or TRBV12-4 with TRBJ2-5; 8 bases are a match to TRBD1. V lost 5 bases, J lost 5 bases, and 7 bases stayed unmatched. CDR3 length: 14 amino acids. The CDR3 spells CASSQSGGRETQYF. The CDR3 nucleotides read TGTGCCAGCAGTCAATCAGGGGGCCGCGAGACCCAGTACTTC.

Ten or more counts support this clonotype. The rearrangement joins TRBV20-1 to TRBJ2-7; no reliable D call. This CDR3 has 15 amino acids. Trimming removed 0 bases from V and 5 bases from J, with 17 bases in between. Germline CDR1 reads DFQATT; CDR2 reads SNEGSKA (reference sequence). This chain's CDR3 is CSARDSLDLSHEQYF. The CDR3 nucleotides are TGCAGTGCTAGAGATTCCCTGGACCTCAGTCACGAGCAGTACTTC.

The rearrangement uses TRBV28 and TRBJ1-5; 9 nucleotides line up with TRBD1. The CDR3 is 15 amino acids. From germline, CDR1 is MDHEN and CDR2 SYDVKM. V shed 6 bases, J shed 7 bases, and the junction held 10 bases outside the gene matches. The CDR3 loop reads CASRIRDREDQPQHF. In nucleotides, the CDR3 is TGTGCCAGCAGGATTAGGGACAGGGAGGACCAGCCCCAGCATTTT.

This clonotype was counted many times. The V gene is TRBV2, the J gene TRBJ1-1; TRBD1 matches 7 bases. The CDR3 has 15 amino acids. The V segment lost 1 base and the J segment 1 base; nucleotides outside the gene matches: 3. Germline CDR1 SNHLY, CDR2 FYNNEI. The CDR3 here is CASSEEGAENTEAFF. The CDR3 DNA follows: TGTGCCAGCAGTGAAGAGGGGGCCGAGAACACTGAAGCTTTCTTT.

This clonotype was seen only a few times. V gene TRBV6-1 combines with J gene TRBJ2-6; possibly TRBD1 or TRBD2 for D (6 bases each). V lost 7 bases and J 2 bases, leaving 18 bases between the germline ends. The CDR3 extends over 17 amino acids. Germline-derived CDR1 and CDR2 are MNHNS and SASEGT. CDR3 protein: CASTSESGGPGANVLTF. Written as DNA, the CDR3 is TGTGCCAGCACGTCAGAGAGTGGGGGGCCTGGGGCCAACGTCCTGACTTTC.

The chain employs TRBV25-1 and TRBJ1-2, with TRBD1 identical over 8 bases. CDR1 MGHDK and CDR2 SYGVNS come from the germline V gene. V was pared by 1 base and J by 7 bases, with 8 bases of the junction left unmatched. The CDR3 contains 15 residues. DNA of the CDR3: TGTGCCAGCAGTGAATGGGCTGGGACAGGATCTGGCTACACCTTC. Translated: CASSEWAGTGSGYTF.

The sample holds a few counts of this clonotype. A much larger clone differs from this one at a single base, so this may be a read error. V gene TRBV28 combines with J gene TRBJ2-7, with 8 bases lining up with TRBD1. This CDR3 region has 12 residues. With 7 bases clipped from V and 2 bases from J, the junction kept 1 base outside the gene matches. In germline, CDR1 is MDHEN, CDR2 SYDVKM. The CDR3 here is CASMDRAYEQYF. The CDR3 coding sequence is TGTGCCAGCATGGACAGGGCCTACGAGCAGTACTTC.

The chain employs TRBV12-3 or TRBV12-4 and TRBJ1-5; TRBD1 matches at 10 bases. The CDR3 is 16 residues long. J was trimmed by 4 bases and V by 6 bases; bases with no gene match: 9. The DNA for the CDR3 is TGTGCCAGCAGAGCCGGGACAGGGGCCCCAAATCAGCCCCAGCATTTT. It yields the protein CASRAGTGAPNQPQHF.

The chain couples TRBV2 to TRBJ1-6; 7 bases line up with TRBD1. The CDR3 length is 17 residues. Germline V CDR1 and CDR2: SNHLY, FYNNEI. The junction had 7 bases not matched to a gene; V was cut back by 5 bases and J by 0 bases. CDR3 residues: CASSQDRLSSYNSPLHF. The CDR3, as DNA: TGTGCCAGCAGTCAGGACAGGTTGAGCTCCTATAATTCACCCCTCCACTTT.

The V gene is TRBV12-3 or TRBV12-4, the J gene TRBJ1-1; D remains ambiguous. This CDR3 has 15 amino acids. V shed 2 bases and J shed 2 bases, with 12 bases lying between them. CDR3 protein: CASSLSLGPNTEAFF. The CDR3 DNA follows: TGTGCCAGCAGTTTATCTCTCGGGCCTAACACTGAAGCTTTCTTT.

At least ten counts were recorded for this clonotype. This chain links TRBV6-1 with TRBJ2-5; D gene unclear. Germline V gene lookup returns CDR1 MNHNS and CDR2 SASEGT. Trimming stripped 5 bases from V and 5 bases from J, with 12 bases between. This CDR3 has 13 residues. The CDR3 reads CASSKTIRETQYF. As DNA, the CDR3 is TGTGCCAGCAGTAAAACGATTCGGGAGACCCAGTACTTC.

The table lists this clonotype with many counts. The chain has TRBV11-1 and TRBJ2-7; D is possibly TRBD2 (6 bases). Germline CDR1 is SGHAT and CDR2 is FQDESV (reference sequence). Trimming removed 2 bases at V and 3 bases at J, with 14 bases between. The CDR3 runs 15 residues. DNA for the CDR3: TGTGCCAGCAGCTTACTCCGGGAGACTCACTACGAGCAGTACTTC. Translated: CASSLLRETHYEQYF. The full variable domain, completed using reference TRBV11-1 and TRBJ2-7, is EAEVAQSPRYKITEKSQAVAFWCDPISGHATLYWYRQILGQGPELLVQFQDESVVDDSQLPKDRFSAERLKGVDSTLKIQPAELGDSAMYLCASSLLRETHYEQYFGPGTRLTVT.

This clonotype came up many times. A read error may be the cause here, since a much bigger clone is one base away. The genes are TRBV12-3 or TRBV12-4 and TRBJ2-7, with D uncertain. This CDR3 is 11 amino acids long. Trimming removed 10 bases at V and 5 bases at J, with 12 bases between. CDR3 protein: CANSLRDEQYF. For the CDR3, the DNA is TGTGCCAACAGCCTCCGGGACGAGCAGTACTTC.

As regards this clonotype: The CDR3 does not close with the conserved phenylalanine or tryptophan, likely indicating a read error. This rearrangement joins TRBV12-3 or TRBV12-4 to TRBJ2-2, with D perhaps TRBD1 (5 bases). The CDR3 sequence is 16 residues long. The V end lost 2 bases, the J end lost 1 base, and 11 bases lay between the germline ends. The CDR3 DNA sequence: TGTGCCAGCAGTTTAACGGGTCAGGGGAACACCGGGGAGCTGTTTTAT. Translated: CASSLTGQGNTGELFY.

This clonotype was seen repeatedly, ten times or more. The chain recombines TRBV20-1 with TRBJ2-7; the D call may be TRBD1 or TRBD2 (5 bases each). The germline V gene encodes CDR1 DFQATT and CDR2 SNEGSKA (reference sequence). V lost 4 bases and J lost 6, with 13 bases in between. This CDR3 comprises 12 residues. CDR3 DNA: TGCAGTGCTATAGGGGTTGGGAGCGAGCAGTACTTC. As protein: CSAIGVGSEQYF.

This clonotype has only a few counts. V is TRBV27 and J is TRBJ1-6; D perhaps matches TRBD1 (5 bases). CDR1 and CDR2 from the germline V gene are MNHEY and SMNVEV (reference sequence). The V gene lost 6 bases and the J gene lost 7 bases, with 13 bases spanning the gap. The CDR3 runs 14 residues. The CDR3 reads CASRSGRDNSPLHF. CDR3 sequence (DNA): TGTGCCAGCAGGTCGGGCAGGGACAATTCACCCCTCCACTTT.

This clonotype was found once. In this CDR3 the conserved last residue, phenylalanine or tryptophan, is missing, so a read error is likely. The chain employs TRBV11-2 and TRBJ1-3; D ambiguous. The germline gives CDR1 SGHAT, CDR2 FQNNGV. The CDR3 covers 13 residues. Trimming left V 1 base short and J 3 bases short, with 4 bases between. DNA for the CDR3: TGTGCCAGCAGCTTAGCCAGTGGAAACACCATATATGTT. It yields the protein CASSLASGNTIYV.

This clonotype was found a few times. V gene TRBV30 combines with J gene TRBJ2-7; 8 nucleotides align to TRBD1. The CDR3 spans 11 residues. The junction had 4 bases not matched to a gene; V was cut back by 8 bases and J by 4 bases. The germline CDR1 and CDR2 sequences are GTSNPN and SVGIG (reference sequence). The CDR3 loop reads CAGTGLYEQYF. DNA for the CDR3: TGTGCCGGGACAGGACTATACGAGCAGTACTTC.

CDR3 protein: CATSTGEDQPQHF. The CDR3, as DNA: TGTGCCACCAGCACAGGCGAGGATCAGCCCCAGCATTTT. The chain joins TRBV15 to TRBJ1-5; D not resolved. The CDR3 spans 13 residues. Between the trimmed V and J ends, which lost 4 bases and 5 bases, there was a span of 9 bases. Germline-derived CDR1 and CDR2 are LNHNV and YYDKDF (reference sequence).

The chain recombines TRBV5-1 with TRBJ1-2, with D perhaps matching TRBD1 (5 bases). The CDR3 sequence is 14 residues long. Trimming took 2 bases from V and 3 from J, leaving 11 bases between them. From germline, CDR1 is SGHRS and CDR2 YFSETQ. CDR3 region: CASSLGRADYGYTF. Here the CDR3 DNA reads TGCGCCAGCAGCTTAGGCAGGGCCGACTATGGCTACACCTTC.

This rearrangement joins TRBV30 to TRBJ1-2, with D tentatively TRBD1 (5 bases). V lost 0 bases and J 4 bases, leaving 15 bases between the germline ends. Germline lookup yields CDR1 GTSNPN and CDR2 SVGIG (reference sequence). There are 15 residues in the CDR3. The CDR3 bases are TGTGCCTGGAGTGTAAGGACACAAGCCCCCTATGGCTACACCTTC. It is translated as CAWSVRTQAPYGYTF.

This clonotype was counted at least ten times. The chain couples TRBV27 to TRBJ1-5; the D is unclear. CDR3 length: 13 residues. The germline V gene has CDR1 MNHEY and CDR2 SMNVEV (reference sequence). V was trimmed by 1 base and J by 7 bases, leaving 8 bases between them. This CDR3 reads CASSLWVRQPQHF. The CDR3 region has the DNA TGTGCCAGCAGTTTATGGGTACGCCAGCCCCAGCATTTT.